A selection of T cell receptor beta chains follows, all from one sample in a study of tissue T cells after allogeneic stem cell transplantation. Clones were sequenced by immunoSEQ multiplex PCR, and TCRdb holds only the in-frame ones, with some missing. The top ten clones hold approximately 3.8% of a sample with 35,000 to 50,000 clones, roughly 89% of them seen once. The sequencing here drew on blood, taken before transplantation. The receptor set was obtained from a woman aged 40-70 years who later had graft-versus-host disease after an allogeneic stem cell transplant. CDR3s include the opening cysteine and the closing phenylalanine or tryptophan. The D gene is left open where the match is weak. The size of a clone is reported for some rows only, either as once, few or many, or as a class for expanded clones.

cdr3_nt: TGTGCCAGCAGCCGCGGACTAGCGGAGGGCAATGAGCAGTTCTTC; cdr3_aa: CASSRGLAEGNEQFF; d_call: TRBD2; v_call: TRBV4-2; clone_size: NA; j_call: TRBJ2-1
cdr3_nt: TGTGCCAGCAGCTTTGGGGGACAGGGCACAGATACGCAGTATTTT; cdr3_aa: CASSFGGQGTDTQYF; d_call: TRBD1; v_call: TRBV7-6; clone_size: NA; j_call: TRBJ2-3
cdr3_nt: TGCGCCAGCAGCTTGGGGCTCGTCGGACTAGCGGGAGGAGGGGAGCTGTTTTTT; cdr3_aa: CASSLGLVGLAGGGELFF; d_call: TRBD2; v_call: TRBV5-1; clone_size: NA; j_call: TRBJ2-2
cdr3_nt: TGCGCCAGCAGCCCGACTAGCGGGATATTCACCGGGGAGCTGTTTTTT; cdr3_aa: CASSPTSGIFTGELFF; d_call: TRBD2; v_call: TRBV5-1; clone_size: NA; j_call: TRBJ2-2
cdr3_nt: TGTGCCAGCAGCCTCCCGGGGGACGACATTCAGTACTTC; cdr3_aa: CASSLPGDDIQYF; d_call: NA; v_call: TRBV7-9; clone_size: NA; j_call: TRBJ2-4
cdr3_nt: TGTGCCAGCAGTCCCCGTGCTAGCGGGACCTCCTACAATGAGCAGTTCTTC; cdr3_aa: CASSPRASGTSYNEQFF; d_call: TRBD2; v_call: TRBV27; clone_size: NA; j_call: TRBJ2-1
cdr3_nt: TGTGCCAGCAGCCAAGAGTTGCGGACTAGCGGGGGGAAGTACAATGAGCAGTTCTTC; cdr3_aa: CASSQELRTSGGKYNEQFF; d_call: TRBD2; v_call: TRBV3-1/TRBV3-2; clone_size: NA; j_call: TRBJ2-1
cdr3_nt: TGTGCCAGCAGGGTGGGGACAGGGGGTGATGGCTACACCTTC; cdr3_aa: CASRVGTGGDGYTF; d_call: TRBD1; v_call: TRBV6-5; clone_size: NA; j_call: TRBJ1-2
cdr3_nt: TGTGCCTGGAGGCTGGGCTCTAGAGGCTACACCTTC; cdr3_aa: CAWRLGSRGYTF; d_call: NA; v_call: TRBV30; clone_size: NA; j_call: TRBJ1-2
cdr3_nt: TGTGCCAGCAGCCAATCTGGATCAGGCGAGCAGTACTTC; cdr3_aa: CASSQSGSGEQYF; d_call: NA; v_call: TRBV16; clone_size: NA; j_call: TRBJ2-7
cdr3_nt: TGTGCCTTGGGACTAGCGGGGGTCAAGGAGCTGTTTTTT; cdr3_aa: CALGLAGVKELFF; d_call: TRBD2; v_call: TRBV30; clone_size: NA; j_call: TRBJ2-2
cdr3_nt: TGTGCCAGCAGCGTCGGGGAGGGCCGGGGGGAGCAGTTCTTC; cdr3_aa: CASSVGEGRGEQFF; d_call: TRBD2; v_call: TRBV14; clone_size: NA; j_call: TRBJ2-1
cdr3_nt: TGTGCCAGCAGCTTTGATGAATCCAACACTGAAGCTTTCTTT; cdr3_aa: CASSFDESNTEAFF; d_call: NA; v_call: TRBV7-9; clone_size: NA; j_call: TRBJ1-1
cdr3_nt: TGTGCCAGCAGCCGGGACAGGCGCTACGAGCAGTACTTC; cdr3_aa: CASSRDRRYEQYF; d_call: TRBD1; v_call: TRBV5-8; clone_size: NA; j_call: TRBJ2-7
cdr3_nt: TGTGCCAGCAGCCCCGGGACTAGCGTTACAGATACGCAGTATTTT; cdr3_aa: CASSPGTSVTDTQYF; d_call: TRBD2; v_call: TRBV5-8; clone_size: once; j_call: TRBJ2-3
cdr3_nt: TGTGCCAGCAGTAGGACTAGCGGGAGCTCCTACAATGAGCAGTTCTTC; cdr3_aa: CASSRTSGSSYNEQFF; d_call: TRBD2; v_call: TRBV5-4; clone_size: NA; j_call: TRBJ2-1
cdr3_nt: TGCGCCAGCAGCGATTCCTACGAGCAGTACTTC; cdr3_aa: CASSDSYEQYF; d_call: NA; v_call: TRBV5-1; clone_size: once; j_call: TRBJ2-7
cdr3_nt: TGTGCCAGCAGCCGCCGACCCCTAGCGGGAGCGGACGAGCAGTACTTC; cdr3_aa: CASSRRPLAGADEQYF; d_call: TRBD2; v_call: TRBV7-2; clone_size: NA; j_call: TRBJ2-7
cdr3_nt: TGTGCCTGGAGGCCCCCCTCCGGGACAGGGGGATACAATGAGCAGTTCTTC; cdr3_aa: CAWRPPSGTGGYNEQFF; d_call: TRBD1; v_call: TRBV30; clone_size: NA; j_call: TRBJ2-1
cdr3_nt: TGCGCCAGCAGCCAAGTCACGTATAGCAATCAGCCCCAGCATTTT; cdr3_aa: CASSQVTYSNQPQHF; d_call: NA; v_call: TRBV4-1; clone_size: NA; j_call: TRBJ1-5
cdr3_nt: TGCGCCAGCAGCCAAGCATCTACATTCCCAGGGGAGCTGTTTTTT; cdr3_aa: CASSQASTFPGELFF; d_call: NA; v_call: TRBV4-1; clone_size: NA; j_call: TRBJ2-2
cdr3_nt: TGTGCCAGCAGCCCGACTAGCGGACCCTACGAGCAGTACTTC; cdr3_aa: CASSPTSGPYEQYF; d_call: TRBD2; v_call: TRBV6-2/TRBV6-3; clone_size: NA; j_call: TRBJ2-7
cdr3_nt: TGTGCCAGCTCCCCCGACACCCGGGAAGAAAAACTGTTTTTT; cdr3_aa: CASSPDTREEKLFF; d_call: NA; v_call: TRBV18; clone_size: NA; j_call: TRBJ1-4
cdr3_nt: TGTGCCAGCAGCGTAGTGGACAGTTCCTTCTCTGGGGCCAACGTCCTGACTTTC; cdr3_aa: CASSVVDSSFSGANVLTF; d_call: NA; v_call: TRBV9; clone_size: NA; j_call: TRBJ2-6